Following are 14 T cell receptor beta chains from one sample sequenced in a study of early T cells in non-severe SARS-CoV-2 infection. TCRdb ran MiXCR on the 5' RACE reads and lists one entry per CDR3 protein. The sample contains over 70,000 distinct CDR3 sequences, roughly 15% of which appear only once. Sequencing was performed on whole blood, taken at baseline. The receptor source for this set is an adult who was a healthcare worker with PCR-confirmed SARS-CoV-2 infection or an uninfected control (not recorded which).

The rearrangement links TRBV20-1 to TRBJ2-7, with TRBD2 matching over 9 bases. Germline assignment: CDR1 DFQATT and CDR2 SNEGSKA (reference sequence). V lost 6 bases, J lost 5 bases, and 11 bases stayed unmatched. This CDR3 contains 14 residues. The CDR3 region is CSAFLSGRINEQYF. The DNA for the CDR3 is TGCAGTGCCTTCCTTAGCGGGAGAATCAACGAGCAGTACTTC.

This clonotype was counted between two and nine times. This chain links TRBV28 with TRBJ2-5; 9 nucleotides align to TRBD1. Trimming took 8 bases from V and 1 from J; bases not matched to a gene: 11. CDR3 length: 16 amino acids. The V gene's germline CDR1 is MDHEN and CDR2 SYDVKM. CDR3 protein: CASGNPGTGLQETQYF. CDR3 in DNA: TGTGCCAGCGGCAACCCCGGGACAGGGCTCCAAGAGACCCAGTACTTC.

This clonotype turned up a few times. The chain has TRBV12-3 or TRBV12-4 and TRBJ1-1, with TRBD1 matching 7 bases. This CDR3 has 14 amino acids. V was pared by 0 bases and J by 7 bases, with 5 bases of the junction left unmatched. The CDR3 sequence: CASSLARRGNEAFF. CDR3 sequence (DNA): TGTGCCAGCAGTTTAGCGCGCAGGGGGAATGAAGCTTTCTTT.

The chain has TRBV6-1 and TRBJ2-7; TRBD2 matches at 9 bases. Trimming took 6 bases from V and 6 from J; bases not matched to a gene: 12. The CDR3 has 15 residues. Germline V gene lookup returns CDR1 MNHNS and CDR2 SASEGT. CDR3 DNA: TGTGCCAGCAGCCTCGGCGGTAGCGGGAGACGCGAGCAGTACTTC. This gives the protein CASSLGGSGRREQYF.

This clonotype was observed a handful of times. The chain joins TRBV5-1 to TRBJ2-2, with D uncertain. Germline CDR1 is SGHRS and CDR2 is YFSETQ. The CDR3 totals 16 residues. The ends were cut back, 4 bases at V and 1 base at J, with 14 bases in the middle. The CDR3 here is CASSQTENLNTGELFF. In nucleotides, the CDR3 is TGCGCCAGCAGCCAGACGGAAAACTTGAACACCGGGGAGCTGTTTTTT.

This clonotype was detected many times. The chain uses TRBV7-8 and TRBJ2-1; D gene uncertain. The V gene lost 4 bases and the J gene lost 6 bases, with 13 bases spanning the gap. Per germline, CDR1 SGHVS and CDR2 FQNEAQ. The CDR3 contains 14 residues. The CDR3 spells CASSSRLTLNEQFF. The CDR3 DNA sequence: TGTGCCAGCAGCTCAAGATTGACCCTCAATGAGCAGTTCTTC. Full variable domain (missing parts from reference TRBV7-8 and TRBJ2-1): GAGVSQSPRYKVAKRGQDVALRCDPISGHVSLFWYQQALGQGPEFLTYFQNEAQLDKSGLPSDRFFAERPEGSVSTLKIQRTQQEDSAVYLCASSSRLTLNEQFFGPGTRLTVL.

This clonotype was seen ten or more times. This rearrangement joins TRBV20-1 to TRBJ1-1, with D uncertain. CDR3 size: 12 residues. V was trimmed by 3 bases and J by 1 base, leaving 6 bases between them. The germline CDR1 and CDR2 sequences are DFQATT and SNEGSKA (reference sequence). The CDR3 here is CSARLPNTEAFF. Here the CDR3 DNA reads TGCAGTGCTAGGCTACCGAACACTGAAGCTTTCTTT.

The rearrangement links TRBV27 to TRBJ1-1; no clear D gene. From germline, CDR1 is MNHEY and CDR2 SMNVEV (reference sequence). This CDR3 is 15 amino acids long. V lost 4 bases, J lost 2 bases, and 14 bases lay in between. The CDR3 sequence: CASSSYREANTEAFF. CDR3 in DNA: TGTGCCAGCAGTTCCTACCGGGAAGCTAACACTGAAGCTTTCTTT.

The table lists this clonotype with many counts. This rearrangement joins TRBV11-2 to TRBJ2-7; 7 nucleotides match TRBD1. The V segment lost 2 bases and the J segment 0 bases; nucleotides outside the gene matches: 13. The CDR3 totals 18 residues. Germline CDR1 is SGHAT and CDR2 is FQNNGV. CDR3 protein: CASSLPPTTGPPSYEQYF. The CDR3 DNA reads TGTGCCAGCAGCTTACCTCCTACGACAGGGCCCCCCTCCTACGAGCAGTACTTC. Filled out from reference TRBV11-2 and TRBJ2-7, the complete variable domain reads EAGVAQSPRYKIIEKRQSVAFWCNPISGHATLYWYQQILGQGPKLLIQFQNNGVVDDSQLPKDRFSAERLKGVDSTLKIQPAKLEDSAVYLCASSLPPTTGPPSYEQYFGPGTRLTVT.

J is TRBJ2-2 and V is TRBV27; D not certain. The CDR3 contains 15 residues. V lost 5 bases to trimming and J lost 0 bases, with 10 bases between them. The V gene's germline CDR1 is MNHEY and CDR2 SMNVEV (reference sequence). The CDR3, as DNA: TGTGCCAGCAGTCTGGACGTATCGAACACCGGGGAGCTGTTTTTT. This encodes CASSLDVSNTGELFF.

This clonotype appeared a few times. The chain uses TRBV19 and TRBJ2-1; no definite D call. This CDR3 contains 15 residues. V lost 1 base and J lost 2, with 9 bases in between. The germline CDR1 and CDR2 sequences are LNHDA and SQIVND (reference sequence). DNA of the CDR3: TGTGCCAGTAGTATAGTAGGCGCCCCCTACAATGAGCAGTTCTTC. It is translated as CASSIVGAPYNEQFF.

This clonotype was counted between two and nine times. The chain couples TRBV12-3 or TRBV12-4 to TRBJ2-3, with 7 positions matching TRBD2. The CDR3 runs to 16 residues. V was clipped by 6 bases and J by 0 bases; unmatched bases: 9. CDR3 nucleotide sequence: TGTGCCAGCAGCTCCCGTAGAGCGGGGAGCACAGATACGCAGTATTTT. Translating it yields CASSSRRAGSTDTQYF.

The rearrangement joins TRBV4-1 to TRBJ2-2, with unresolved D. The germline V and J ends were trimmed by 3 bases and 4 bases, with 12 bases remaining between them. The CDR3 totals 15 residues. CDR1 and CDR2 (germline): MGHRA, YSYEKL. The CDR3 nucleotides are TGCGCCAGCAGCCAGTCGGTAGGCAGCACCGGGGAGCTGTTTTTT. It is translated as CASSQSVGSTGELFF.

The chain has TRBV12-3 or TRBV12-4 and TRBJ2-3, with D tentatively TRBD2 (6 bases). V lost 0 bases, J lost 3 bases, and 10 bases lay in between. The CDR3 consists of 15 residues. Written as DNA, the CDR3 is TGTGCCAGCAGTTTAGCCGGAGGGGCTACAGATACGCAGTATTTT. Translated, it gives CASSLAGGATDTQYF.